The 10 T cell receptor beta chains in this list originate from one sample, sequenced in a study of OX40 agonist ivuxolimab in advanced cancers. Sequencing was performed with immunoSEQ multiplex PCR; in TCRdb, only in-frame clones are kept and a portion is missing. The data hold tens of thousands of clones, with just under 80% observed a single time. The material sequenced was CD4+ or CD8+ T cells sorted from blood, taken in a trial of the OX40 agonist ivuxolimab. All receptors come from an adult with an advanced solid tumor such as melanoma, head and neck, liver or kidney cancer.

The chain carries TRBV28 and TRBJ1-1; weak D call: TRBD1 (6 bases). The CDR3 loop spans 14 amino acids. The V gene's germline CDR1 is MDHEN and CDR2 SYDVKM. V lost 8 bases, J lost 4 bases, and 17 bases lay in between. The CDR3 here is CASVLDPGATEAFF. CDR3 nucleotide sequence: TGTGCCAGCGTTTTGGACCCAGGGGCCACTGAAGCTTTCTTT.

The CDR3 DNA reads TGTGCCTGGAGTGAGGCAGGGAGGGAGCAGTTCTTC. Translation gives CAWSEAGREQFF. This chain links TRBV30 with TRBJ2-1; tentatively, D is TRBD2 (6 bases). The CDR3 runs to 12 residues. Germline-derived CDR1 and CDR2 are GTSNPN and SVGIG (reference sequence). V gave up 1 base and J gave up 10 bases, with 11 bases separating them.

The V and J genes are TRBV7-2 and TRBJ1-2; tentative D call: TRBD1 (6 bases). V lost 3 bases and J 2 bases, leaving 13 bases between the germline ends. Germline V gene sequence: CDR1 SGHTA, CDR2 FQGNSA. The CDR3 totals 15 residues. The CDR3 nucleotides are TGTGCCAGCAGCTTTGGCCCTACAGGGAACTATGGCTACACCTTC. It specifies CASSFGPTGNYGYTF. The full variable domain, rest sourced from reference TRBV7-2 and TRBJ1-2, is GAGVSQSPSNKVTEKGKDVELRCDPISGHTALYWYRQSLGQGLEFLIYFQGNSAPDKSGLPSDRFSAERTGGSVSTLTIQRTQQEDSAVYLCASSFGPTGNYGYTFGSGTRLTVV.

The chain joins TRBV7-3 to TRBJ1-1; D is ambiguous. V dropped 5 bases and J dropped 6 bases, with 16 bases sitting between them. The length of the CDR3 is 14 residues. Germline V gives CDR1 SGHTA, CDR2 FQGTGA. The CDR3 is CASSPVGGKSEAFF. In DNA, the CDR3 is TGTGCCAGCAGCCCCGTTGGAGGAAAGTCTGAAGCTTTCTTT.

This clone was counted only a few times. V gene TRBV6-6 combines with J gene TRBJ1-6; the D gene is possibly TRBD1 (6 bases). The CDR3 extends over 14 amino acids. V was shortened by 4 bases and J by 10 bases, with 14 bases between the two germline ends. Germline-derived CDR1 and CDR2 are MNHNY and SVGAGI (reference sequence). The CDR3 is CASSSGRGGSPLHF. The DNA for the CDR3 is TGTGCCAGCAGTTCGGGCAGGGGCGGCTCACCCCTCCACTTT.

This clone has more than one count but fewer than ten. The CDR3 protein is CASSRPSAGGRDTQYF. CDR3 sequence (DNA): TGTGCCAGCAGCCGCCCATCAGCGGGAGGTAGAGATACGCAGTATTTT. This chain joins TRBV7-2 and TRBJ2-3, with TRBD2 matching 9 bases. V dropped 5 bases and J dropped 5; count of bases not matched to a gene: 11. The CDR3 contains 16 residues. Germline V CDR1 and CDR2: SGHTA, FQGNSA.

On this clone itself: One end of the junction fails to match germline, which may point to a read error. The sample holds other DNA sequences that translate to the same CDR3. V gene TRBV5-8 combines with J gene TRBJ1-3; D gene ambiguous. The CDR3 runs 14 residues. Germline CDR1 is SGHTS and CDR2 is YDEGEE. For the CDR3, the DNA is TGTGCTAGCAGAGTCCGCGGTCCTGGAAACACCATATATTTT. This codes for CASRVRGPGNTIYF.

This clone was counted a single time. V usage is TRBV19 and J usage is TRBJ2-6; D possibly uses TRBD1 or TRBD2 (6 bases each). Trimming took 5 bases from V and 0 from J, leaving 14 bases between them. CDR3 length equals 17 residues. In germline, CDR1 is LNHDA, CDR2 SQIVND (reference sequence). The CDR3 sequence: CASSSRGPRSGANVLTF. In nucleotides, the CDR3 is TGTGCCAGTAGTTCACGGGGGCCGCGCTCTGGGGCCAACGTCCTGACTTTC.

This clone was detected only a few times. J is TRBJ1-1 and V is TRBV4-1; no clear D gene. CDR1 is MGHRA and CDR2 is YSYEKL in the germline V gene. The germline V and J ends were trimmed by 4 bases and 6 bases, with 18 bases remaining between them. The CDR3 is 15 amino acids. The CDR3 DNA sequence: TGCGCCAGCAGCCCTGACATTTGGGGAAGGGCTGAAGCTTTCTTT. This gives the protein CASSPDIWGRAEAFF.

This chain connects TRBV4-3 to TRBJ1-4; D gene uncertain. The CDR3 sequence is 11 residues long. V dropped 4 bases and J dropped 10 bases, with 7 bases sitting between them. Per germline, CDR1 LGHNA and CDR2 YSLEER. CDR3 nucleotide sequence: TGCGCCAGCAGCCGCCGGGCAAAACTGTTTTTT. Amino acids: CASSRRAKLFF.